This T cell receptor (beta chain) was recovered during a study of cytomegalovirus exposure and HLA in healthy donors. Study results and caveats: Some public TCRs appeared in many individuals, while most sequences were rare. The study reported that TCR beta sequences accurately predicted HLA-A and HLA-B alleles in most subjects. High sensitivity and specificity were reportedly achieved when the classifier diagnosed cytomegalovirus status. At a 0.05 false discovery rate, a later analysis found 16,951 TCR beta sequences to be associated with HLA alleles.

Of note for this clone: Its target is not known.

The PCR ran on 60 Vbeta and 13 Jbeta primers. Generated by immunoSEQ multiplex PCR, the TCRdb table keeps only in-frame clones and is missing some. There are around 110,000 clones in the sample; 9% to 10% occur only once, and 2.5% to 3.5% lies in the top ten. This CDR3 has 16 amino acids. The V gene's germline CDR1 is MGHRA and CDR2 YSYEKL. Losses at the gene ends were 1 base for V and 2 bases for J; bases not matched to a gene: 8. Sequencing was performed on PBMCs. This chain uses TRBV4-1 with TRBJ2-7; 7 bases align to TRBD1. The receptor comes from a man aged 25-40 years in good health and CMV-seronegative. CDR3 in amino acids: CASSQAIGQAPYEQYF. The CDR3 bases are TGCGCCAGCAGCCAAGCAATAGGACAGGCGCCCTACGAGCAGTACTTC.